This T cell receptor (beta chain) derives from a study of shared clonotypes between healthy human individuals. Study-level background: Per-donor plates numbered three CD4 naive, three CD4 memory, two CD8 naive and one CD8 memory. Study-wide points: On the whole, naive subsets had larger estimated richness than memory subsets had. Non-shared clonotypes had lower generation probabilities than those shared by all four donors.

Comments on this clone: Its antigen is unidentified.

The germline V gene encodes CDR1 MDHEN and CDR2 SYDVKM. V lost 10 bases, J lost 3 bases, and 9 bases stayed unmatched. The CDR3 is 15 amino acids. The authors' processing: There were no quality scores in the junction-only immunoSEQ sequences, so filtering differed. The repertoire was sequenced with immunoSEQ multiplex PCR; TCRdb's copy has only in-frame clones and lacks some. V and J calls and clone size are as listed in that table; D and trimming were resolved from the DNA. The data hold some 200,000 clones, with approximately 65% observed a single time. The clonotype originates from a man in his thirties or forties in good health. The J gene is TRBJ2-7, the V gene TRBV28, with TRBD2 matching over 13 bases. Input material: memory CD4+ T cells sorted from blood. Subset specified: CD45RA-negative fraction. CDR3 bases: TGTGCCACCTTAGGACTAGCGGGAGTGGACTACGAGCAGTACTTC. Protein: CATLGLAGVDYEQYF.